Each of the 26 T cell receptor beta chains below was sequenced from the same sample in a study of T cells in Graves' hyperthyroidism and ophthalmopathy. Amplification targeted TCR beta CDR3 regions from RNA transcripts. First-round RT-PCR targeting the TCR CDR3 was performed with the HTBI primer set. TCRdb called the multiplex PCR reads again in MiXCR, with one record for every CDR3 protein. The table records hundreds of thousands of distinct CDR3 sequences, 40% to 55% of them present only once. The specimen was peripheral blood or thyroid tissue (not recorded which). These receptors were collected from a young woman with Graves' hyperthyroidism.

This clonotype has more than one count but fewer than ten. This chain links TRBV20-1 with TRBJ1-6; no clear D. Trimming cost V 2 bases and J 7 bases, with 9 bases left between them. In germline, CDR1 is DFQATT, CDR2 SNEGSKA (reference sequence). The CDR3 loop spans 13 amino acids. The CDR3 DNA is TGCAGTGCTAGAAGACCCACAAATTCACCCCTCCACTTT. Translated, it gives CSARRPTNSPLHF.

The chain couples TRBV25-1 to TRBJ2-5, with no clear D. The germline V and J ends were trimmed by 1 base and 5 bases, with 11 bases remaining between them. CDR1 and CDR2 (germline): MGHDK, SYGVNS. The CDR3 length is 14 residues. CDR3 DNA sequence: TGTGCCAGCAGTGAATTTGCACTAACCGAGACCCAGTACTTC. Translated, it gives CASSEFALTETQYF.

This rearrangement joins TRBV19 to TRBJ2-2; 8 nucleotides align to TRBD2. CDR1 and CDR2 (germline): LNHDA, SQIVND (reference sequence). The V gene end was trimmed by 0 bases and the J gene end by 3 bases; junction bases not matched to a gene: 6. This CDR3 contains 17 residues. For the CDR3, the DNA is TGTGCCAGTAGTATAGACGAGCGGGAGCCTGACACCGGGGAGCTGTTTTTT. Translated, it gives CASSIDEREPDTGELFF.

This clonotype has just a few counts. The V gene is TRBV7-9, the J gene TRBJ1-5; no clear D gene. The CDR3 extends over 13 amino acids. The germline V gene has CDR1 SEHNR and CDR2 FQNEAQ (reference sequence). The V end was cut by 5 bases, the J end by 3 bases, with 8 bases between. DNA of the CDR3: TGTGCCAGCAGCCCGGGGAACAATCAGCCCCAGCATTTT. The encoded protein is CASSPGNNQPQHF.

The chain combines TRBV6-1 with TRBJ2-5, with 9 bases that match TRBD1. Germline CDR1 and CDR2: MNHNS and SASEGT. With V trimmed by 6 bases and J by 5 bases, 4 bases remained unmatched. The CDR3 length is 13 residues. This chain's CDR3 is CASSRGTGETQYF. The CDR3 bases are TGTGCCAGCAGCCGCGGGACAGGGGAGACCCAGTACTTC.

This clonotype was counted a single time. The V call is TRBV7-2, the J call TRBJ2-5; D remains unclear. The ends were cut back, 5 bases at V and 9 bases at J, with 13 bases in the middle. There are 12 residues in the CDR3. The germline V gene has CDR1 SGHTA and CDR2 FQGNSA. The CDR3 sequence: CASSPPAQPQYF. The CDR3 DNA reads TGTGCCAGCAGCCCGCCGGCTCAGCCCCAGTACTTC.

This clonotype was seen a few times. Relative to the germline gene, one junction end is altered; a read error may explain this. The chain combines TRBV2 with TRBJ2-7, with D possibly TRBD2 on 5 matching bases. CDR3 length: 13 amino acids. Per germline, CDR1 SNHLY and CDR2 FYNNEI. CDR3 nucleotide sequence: TGTGCCAGCAGTGATCCCAACGAAGCGGAACGCGACTTC. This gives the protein CASSDPNEAERDF. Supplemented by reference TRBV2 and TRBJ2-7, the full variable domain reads EPEVTQTPSHQVTQMGQEVILRCVPISNHLYFYWYRQILGQKVEFLVSFYNNEISEKSEIFDDQFSVERPDGSNFTLKIRSTKLEDSAMYFCASSDPNEAERDFGPGTRLTVT.

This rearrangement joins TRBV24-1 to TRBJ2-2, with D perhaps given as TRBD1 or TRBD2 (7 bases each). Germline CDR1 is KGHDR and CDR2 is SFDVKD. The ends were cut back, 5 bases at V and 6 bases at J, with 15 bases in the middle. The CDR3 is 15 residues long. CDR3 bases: TGTGCCACCAGTGCCGCGACAGGGAGGGCCGGGGAGCTGTTTTTT. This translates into CATSAATGRAGELFF.

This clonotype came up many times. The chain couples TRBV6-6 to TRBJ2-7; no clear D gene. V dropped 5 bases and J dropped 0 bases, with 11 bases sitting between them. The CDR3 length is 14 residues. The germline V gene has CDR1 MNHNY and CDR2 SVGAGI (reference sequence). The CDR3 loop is CASSEEPSSYEQYF. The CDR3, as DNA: TGTGCCAGCAGTGAAGAACCCAGCTCCTACGAGCAGTACTTC.

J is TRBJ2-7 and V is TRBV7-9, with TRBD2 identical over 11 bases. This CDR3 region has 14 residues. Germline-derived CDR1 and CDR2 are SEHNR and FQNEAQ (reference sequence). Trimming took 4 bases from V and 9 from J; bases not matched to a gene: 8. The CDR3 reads CASSSGTGTSGQYF. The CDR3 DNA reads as TGTGCCAGCAGCTCCGGAACCGGGACTAGCGGGCAGTACTTC.

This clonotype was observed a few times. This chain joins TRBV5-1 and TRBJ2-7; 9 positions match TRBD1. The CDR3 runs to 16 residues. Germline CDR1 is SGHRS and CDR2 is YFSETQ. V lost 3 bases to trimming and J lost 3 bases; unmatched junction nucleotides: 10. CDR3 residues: CASSSGSWTGVYEQYF. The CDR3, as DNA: TGCGCCAGCAGCTCCGGTTCCTGGACAGGGGTCTACGAGCAGTACTTC.

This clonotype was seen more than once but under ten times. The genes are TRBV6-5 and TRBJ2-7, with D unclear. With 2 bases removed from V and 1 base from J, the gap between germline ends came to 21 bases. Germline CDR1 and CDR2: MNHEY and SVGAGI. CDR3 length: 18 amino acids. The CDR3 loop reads CASSYGLIARLISYEQYF. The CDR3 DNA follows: TGTGCCAGCAGTTACGGGCTGATTGCGCGCCTGATTTCCTACGAGCAGTACTTC.

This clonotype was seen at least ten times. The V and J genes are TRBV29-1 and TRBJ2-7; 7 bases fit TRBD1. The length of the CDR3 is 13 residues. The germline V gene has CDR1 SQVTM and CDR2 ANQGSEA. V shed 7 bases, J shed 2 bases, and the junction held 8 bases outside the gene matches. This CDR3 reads CSGVLQGTYEQYF. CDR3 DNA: TGCAGCGGGGTCCTACAGGGGACCTACGAGCAGTACTTC.

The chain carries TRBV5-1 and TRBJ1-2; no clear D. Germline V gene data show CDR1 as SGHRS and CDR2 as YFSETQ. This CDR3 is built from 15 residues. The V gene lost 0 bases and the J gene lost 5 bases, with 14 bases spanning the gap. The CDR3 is CASSLEPAGVYGYTF. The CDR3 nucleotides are TGCGCCAGCAGCTTGGAACCCGCGGGCGTTTATGGCTACACCTTC.

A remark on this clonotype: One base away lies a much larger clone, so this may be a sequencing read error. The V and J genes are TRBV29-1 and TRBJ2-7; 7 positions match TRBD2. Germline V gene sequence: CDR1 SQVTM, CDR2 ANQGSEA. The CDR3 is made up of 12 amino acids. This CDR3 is CSILSGIYELYF. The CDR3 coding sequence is TGCAGCATCTTAAGCGGGATCTACGAGCTGTACTTC.

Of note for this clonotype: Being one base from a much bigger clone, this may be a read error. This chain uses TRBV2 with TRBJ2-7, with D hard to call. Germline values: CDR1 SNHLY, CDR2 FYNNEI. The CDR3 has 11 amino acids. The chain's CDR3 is CATSALYEQHF. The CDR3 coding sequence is TGTGCCACCTCCGCCTTATACGAGCAGCACTTC.

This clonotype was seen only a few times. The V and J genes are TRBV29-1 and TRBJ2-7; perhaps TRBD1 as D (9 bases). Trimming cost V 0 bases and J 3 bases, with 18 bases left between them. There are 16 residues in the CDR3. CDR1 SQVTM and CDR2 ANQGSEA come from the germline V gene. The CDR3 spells CSVEDGLAGQGYEQYF. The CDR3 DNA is TGCAGCGTTGAAGATGGATTAGCGGGACAGGGCTACGAGCAGTACTTC.

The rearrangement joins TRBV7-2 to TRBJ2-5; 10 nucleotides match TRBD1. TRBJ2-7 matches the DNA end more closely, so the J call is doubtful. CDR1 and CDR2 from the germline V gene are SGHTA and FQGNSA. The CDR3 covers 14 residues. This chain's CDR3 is CASSLDRGADEQYF. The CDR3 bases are TGTGCCAGCAGCTTGGACAGGGGGGCGGACGAGCAGTACTTC.

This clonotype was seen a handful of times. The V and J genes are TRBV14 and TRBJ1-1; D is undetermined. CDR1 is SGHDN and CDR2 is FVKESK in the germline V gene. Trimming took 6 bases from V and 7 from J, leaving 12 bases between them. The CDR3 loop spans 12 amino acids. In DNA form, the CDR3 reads TGTGCCAGCAGTTTAGAGCAGGATGAAGCTTTCTTT. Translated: CASSLEQDEAFF.

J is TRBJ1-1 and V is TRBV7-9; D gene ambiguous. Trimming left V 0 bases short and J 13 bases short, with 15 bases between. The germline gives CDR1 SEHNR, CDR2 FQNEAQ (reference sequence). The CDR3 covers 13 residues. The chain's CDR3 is CASSLASGTGDFF. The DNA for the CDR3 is TGTGCCAGCAGCTTAGCATCGGGAACCGGGGATTTCTTT.

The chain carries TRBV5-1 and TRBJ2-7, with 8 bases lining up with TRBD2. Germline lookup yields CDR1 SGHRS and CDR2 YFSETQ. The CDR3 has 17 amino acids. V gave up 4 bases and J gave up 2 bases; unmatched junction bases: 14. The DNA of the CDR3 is TGCGCCAGCAGCAACGGGGCCCAGCGGGAGTATCCCTACGAGCAGTACTTC. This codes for CASSNGAQREYPYEQYF.

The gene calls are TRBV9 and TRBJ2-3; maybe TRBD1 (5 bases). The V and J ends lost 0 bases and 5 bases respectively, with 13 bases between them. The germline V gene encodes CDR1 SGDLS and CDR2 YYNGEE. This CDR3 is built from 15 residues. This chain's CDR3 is CASSVEVDRGDTQYF. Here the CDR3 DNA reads TGTGCCAGCAGCGTAGAGGTCGATAGGGGAGATACGCAGTATTTT.

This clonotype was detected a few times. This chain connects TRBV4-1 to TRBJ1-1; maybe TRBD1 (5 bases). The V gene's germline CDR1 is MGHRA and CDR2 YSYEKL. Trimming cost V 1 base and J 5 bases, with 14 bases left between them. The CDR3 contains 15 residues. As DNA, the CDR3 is TGCGCCAGCAGCCAAGTCGACAGCCGCGGGACTGAAGCTTTCTTT. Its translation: CASSQVDSRGTEAFF.

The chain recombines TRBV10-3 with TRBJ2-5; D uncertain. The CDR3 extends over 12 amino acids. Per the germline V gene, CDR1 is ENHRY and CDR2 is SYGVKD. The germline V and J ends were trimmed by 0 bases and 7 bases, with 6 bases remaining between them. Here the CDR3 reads CAISESHGTQYF. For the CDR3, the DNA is TGTGCCATCAGTGAGTCCCACGGGACCCAGTACTTC.

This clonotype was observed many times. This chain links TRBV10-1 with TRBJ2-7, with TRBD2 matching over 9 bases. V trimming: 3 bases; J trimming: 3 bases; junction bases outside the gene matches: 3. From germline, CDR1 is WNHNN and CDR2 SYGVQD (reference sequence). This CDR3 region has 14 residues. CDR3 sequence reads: CASSDSGSSYEQYF. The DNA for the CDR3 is TGCGCCAGCAGTGATAGCGGGAGTAGCTACGAGCAGTACTTC.

The CDR3 DNA follows: TGTGCCAGCACCGACGGGACAGGGCACTACGAGCAGTACTTC. Translating gives CASTDGTGHYEQYF. The chain has TRBV12-3 or TRBV12-4 and TRBJ2-7, with 9 bases fitting TRBD1. V was clipped by 7 bases and J by 3 bases; unmatched bases: 7. The CDR3 consists of 14 residues.